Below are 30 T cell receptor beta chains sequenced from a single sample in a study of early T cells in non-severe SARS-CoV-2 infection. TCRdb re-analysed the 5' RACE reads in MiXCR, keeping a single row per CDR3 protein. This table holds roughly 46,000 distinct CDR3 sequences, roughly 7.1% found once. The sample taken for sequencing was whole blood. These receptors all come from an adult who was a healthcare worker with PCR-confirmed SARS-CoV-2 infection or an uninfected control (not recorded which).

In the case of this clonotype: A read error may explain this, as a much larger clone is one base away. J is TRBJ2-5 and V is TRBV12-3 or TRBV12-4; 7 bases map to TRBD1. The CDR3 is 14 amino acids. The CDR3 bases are TGTGCCAGCAGGATCGGGACAGCCCAAGAGACCCGGTACTTC. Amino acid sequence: CASRIGTAQETRYF.

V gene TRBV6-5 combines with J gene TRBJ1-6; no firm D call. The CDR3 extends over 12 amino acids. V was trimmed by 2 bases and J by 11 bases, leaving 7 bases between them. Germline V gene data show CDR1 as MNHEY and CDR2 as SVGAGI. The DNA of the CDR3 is TGTGCCAGCAGTTACCAGGATACACCCCTCCACTTT. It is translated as CASSYQDTPLHF.

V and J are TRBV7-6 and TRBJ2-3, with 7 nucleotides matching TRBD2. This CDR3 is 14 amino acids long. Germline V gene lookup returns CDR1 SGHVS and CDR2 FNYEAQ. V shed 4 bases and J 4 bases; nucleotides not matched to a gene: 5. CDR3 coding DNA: TGTGCCAGCAGCTCATGGGCGGGGGCAGATACGCAGTATTTT. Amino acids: CASSSWAGADTQYF. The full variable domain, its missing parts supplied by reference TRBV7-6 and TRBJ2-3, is GAGVSQSPRYKVTKRGQDVALRCDPISGHVSLYWYRQALGQGPEFLTYFNYEAQQDKSGLPNDRFSAERPEGSISTLTIQRTEQRDSAMYRCASSSWAGADTQYFGPGTRLTVL.

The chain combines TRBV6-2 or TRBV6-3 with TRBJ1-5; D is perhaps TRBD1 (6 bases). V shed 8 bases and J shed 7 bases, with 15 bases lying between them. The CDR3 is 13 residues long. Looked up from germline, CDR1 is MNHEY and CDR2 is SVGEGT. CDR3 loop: CASSPRGSQPQHF. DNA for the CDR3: TGTGCCAGCTCACCCAGGGGATCCCAGCCCCAGCATTTT.

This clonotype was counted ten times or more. The CDR3 nucleotides read TGCGCCAGCAGTGAAGGGCAGGTTGGCGAGCAGTACTTC. This gives the protein CASSEGQVGEQYF. V gene TRBV10-1 combines with J gene TRBJ2-7; unclear D gene. Trimming shortened V by 3 bases and J by 6 bases, and 12 bases separated the two germline ends. CDR3 size: 13 residues. The germline V gene encodes CDR1 WNHNN and CDR2 SYGVQD (reference sequence).

DNA of the CDR3: TGCGCCAGCAGCCCGGACAGGGGCTATGGCTACACCTTC. Translating gives CASSPDRGYGYTF. The chain is built from TRBV5-1 and TRBJ1-2, with 9 bases fitting TRBD1. The CDR3 is made up of 13 amino acids. V dropped 4 bases and J dropped 4; count of bases not matched to a gene: 2. The germline CDR1 and CDR2 sequences are SGHRS and YFSETQ.

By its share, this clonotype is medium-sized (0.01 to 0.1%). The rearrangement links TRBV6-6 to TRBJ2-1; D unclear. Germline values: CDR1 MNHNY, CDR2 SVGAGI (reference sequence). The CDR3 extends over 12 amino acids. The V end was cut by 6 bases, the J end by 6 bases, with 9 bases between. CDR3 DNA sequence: TGTGCCAGCAGCCCTCTCGTCAATGAGCAGTTCTTC. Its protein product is CASSPLVNEQFF.

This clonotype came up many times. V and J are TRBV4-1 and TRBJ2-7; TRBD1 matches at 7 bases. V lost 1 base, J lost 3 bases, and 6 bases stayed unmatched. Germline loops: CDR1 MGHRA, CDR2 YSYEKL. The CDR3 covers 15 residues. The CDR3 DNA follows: TGCGCCAGCAGCCAAGCCTGGGGACAGAGCTACGAGCAGTACTTC. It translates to CASSQAWGQSYEQYF.

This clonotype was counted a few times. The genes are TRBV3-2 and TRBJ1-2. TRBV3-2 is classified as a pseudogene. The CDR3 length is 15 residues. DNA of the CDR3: TGTGCCAGCAGCCCCCTAGATGTGCCGAGCTATGGCTACACCTTC. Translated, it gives CASSPLDVPSYGYTF.

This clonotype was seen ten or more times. CDR3 nucleotides: TGTGCCAGCAGCTTGCCAGGGGGTTCGAAGACCCAGTACTTC. It specifies CASSLPGGSKTQYF. The chain combines TRBV5-6 with TRBJ2-5, with TRBD1 matching 7 bases. With V trimmed by 1 base and J by 6 bases, 6 bases remained unmatched. Looked up from germline, CDR1 is SGHDT and CDR2 is YYEEEE. The CDR3 length is 14 residues.

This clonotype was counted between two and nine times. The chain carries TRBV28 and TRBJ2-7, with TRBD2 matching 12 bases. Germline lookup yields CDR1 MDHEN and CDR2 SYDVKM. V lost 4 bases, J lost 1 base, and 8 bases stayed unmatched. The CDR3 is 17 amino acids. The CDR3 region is CASSSSTSGGWSYEQYF. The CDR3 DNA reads TGTGCCAGCAGTTCCTCCACTAGCGGGGGGTGGTCCTACGAGCAGTACTTC.

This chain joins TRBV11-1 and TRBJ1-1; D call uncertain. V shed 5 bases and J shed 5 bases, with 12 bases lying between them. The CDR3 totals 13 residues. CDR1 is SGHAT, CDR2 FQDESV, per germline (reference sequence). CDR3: CASSLRVETEAFF. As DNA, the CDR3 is TGTGCCAGCAGCCTACGGGTCGAAACTGAAGCTTTCTTT. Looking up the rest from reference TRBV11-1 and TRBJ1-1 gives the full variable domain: EAEVAQSPRYKITEKSQAVAFWCDPISGHATLYWYRQILGQGPELLVQFQDESVVDDSQLPKDRFSAERLKGVDSTLKIQPAELGDSAMYLCASSLRVETEAFFGQGTRLTVV.

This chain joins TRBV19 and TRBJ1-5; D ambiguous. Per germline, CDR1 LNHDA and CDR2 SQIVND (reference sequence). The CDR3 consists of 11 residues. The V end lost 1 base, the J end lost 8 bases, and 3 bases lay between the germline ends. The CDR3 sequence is CASSIGEPQHF. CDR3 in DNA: TGTGCCAGTAGTATAGGGGAGCCCCAGCATTTT.

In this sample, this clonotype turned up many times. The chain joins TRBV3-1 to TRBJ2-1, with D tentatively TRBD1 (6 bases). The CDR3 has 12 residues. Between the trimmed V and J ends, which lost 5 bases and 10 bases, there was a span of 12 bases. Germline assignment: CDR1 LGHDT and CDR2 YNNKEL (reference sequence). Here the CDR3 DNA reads TGTGCCAGCAGCTACAGGGATCGGGAGCAGTTCTTC. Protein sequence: CASSYRDREQFF.

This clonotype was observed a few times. In DNA, the CDR3 is TGCGCCAGCAGCCACACCCGGGGGTCCACAGATACGCAGTATTTT. Protein sequence: CASSHTRGSTDTQYF. V gene TRBV4-3 combines with J gene TRBJ2-3, with a tentative D call TRBD2 (6 bases). Germline V gene sequence: CDR1 LGHNA, CDR2 YSLEER. The CDR3 is 15 amino acids. The V end was cut by 3 bases, the J end by 2 bases, with 12 bases between.

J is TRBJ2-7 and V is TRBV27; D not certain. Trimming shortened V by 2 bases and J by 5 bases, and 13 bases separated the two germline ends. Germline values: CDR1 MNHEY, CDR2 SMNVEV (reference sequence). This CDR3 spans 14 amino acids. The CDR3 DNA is TGTGCCAGCAGTTTAGCCACGTACACGGACGAGCAGTACTTC. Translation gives CASSLATYTDEQYF.

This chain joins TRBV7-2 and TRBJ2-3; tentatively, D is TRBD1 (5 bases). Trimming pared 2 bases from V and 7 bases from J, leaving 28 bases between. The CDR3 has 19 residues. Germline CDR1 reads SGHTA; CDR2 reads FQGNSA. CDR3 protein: CASSLYPGQSLQRQNTQYF. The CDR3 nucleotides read TGTGCCAGCAGCTTATACCCCGGACAATCCCTACAACGACAAAATACGCAGTATTTT.

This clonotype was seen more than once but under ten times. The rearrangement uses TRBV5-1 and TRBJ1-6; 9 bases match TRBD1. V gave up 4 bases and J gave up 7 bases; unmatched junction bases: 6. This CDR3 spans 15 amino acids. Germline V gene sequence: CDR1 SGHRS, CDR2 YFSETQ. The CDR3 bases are TGCGCCAGCAGCCGGGACAGGGCCGGCAATTCACCCCTCCACTTT. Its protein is CASSRDRAGNSPLHF. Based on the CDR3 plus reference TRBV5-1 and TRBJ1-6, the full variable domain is KAGVTQTPRYLIKTRGQQVTLSCSPISGHRSVSWYQQTPGQGLQFLFEYFSETQRNKGNFPGRFSGRQFSNSRSEMNVSTLELGDSALYLCASSRDRAGNSPLHFGNGTRLTVT.

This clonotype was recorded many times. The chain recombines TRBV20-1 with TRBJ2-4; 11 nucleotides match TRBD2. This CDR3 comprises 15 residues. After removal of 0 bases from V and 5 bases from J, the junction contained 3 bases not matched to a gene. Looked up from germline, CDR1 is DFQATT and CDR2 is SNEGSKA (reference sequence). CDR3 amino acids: CSARDGTSGENIQYF. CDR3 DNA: TGCAGTGCTAGAGATGGGACTAGCGGCGAAAACATTCAGTACTTC.

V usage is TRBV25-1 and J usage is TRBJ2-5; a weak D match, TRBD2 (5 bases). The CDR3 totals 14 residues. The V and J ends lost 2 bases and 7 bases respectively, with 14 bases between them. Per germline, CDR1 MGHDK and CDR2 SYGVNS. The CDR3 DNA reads TGTGCCAGCAGTGAAGAGGGCCCCTTGGGGACCCAGTACTTC. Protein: CASSEEGPLGTQYF.

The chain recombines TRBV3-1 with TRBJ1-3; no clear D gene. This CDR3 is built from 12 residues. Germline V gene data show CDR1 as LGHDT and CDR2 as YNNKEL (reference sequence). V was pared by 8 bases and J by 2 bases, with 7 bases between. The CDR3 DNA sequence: TGTGCCAGCTGCGGGCCTGGAAACACCATATATTTT. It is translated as CASCGPGNTIYF. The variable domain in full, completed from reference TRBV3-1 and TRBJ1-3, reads DTAVSQTPKYLVTQMGNDKSIKCEQNLGHDTMYWYKQDSKKFLKIMFSYNNKELIINETVPNRFSPKSPDKAHLNLHINSLELGDSAVYFCASCGPGNTIYFGEGSWLTVV.

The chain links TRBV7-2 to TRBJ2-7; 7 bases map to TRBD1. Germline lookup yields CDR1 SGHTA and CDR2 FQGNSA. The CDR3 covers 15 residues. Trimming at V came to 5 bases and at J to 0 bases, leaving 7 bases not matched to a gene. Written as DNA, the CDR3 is TGTGCCAGCAGCCCCGGACAGGATTACTCCTACGAGCAGTACTTC. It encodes CASSPGQDYSYEQYF.

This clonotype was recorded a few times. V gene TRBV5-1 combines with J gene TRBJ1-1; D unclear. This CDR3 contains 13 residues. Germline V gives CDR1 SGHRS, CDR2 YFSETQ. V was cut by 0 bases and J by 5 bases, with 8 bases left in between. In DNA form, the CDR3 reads TGCGCCAGCAGCTTGGACGGAGGGACTGAAGCTTTCTTT. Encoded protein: CASSLDGGTEAFF.

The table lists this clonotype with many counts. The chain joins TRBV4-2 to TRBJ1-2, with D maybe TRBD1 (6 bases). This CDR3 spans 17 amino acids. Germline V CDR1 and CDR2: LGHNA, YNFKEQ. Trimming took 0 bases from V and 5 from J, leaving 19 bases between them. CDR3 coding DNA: TGTGCCAGCAGCCAAGATTATACCGGCCAGGGACATTATGGCTACACCTTC. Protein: CASSQDYTGQGHYGYTF.

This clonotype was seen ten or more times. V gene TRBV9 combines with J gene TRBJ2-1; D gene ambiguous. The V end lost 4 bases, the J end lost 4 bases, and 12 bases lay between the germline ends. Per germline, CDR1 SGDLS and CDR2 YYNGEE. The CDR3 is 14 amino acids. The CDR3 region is CASSPDPYYNEQFF. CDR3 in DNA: TGTGCCAGCAGCCCCGACCCCTATTACAATGAGCAGTTCTTC.

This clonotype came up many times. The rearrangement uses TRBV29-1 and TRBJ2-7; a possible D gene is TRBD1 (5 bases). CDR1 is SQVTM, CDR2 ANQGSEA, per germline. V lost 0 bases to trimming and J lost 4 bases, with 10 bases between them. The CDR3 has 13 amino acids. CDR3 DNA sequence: TGCAGCGTTGAAGAAGGTCAGGGTTACGAGCAGTACTTC. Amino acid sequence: CSVEEGQGYEQYF.

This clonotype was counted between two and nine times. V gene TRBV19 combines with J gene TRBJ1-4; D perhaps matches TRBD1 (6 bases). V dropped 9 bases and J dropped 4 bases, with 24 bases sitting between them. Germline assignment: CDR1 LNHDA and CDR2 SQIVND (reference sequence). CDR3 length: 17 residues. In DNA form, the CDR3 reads TGTGCCAGCGCCCGACTGTACCCGGGACAAGTTAATGAAAAACTGTTTTTT. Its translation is CASARLYPGQVNEKLFF.

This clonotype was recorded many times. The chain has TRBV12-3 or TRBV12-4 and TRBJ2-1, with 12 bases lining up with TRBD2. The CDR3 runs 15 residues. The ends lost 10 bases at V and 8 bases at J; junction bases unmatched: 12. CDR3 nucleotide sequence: TGTGCCACCGGGGCTAGCGGGGGGGCAGGTGATGAGCAGTTCTTC. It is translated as CATGASGGAGDEQFF.

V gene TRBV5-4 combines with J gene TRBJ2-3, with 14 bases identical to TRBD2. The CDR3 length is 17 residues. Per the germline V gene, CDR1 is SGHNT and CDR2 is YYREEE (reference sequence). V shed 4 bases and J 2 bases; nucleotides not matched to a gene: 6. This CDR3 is CASSPGLAGANTDTQYF. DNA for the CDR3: TGTGCCAGCAGCCCGGGACTAGCGGGGGCCAACACAGATACGCAGTATTTT.

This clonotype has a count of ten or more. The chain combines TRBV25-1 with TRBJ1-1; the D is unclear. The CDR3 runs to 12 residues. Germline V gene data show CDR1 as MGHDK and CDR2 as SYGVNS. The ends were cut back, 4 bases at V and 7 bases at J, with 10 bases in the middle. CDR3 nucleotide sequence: TGTGCCAGCAGTGCCCCGGGCCATGAAGCTTTCTTT. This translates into CASSAPGHEAFF.